The entry below gives a single T cell receptor beta chain sequence along with its context. No antigen is known for it. The sample comes from a study of graft-versus-host responses after intestinal transplantation. The study, taken as a whole, reports: Levels of circulating GvH clones at their peak were associated with early post-transplant HvG declines. Recipient-marrow GvH clones were detected, some having first appeared in ileum or blood. High graft-versus-host to host-versus-graft clonal ratios were found in allografts of patients who had graft-donor T cell macrochimerism.

Measured with immunoSEQ multiplex PCR; TCRdb has only the in-frame clones, and not every one. The sample shows approximately 26,000 clones, about four fifths of them seen only once. With 1 base clipped from V and 5 bases from J, the junction kept 7 bases outside the gene matches. From germline, CDR1 is SGDLS and CDR2 YYNGEE. The CDR3 totals 15 residues. The source of this sequence is a human donor who received an intestinal transplant. The genes are TRBV9 and TRBJ2-7; TRBD2 agrees at 9 bases. Sequenced material: unstimulated CD4+ T cells sorted from spleen or lymph node cells, taken before intestinal transplant. CDR3 DNA sequence: TGTGCCAGCAGCGTACAGGCGGGAGGGTTTAACGAGCAGTACTTC. It is translated as CASSVQAGGFNEQYF.